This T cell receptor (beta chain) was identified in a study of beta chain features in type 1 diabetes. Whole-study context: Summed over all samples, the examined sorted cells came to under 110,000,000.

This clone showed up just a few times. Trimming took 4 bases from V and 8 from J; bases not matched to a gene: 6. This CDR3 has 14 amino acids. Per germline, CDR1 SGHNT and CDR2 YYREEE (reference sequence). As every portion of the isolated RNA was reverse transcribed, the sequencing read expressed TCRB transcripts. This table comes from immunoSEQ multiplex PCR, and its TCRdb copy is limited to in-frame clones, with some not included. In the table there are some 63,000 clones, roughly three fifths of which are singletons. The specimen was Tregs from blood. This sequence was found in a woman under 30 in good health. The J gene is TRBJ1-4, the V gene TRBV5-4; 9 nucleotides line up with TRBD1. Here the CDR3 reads CASSLGTGLEKLFF. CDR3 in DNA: TGTGCCAGCAGCCTCGGGACAGGGTTGGAAAAACTGTTTTTT.